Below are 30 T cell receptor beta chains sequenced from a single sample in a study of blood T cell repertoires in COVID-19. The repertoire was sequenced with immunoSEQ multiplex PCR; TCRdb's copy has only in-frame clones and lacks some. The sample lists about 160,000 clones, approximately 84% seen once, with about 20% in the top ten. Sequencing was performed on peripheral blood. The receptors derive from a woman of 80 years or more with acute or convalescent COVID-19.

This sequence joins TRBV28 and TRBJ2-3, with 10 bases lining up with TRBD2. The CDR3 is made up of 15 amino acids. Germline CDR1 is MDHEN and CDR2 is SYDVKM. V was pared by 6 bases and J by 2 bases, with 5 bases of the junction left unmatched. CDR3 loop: CASSSLAGYTDTQYF. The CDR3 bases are TGTGCCAGCAGCTCACTAGCGGGGTACACAGATACGCAGTATTTT.

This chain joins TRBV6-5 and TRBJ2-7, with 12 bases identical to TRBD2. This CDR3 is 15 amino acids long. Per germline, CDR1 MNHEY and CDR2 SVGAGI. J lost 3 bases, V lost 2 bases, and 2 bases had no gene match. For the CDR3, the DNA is TGTGCCAGCAGTTACCGACTAGCGGGGGTCTACGAGCAGTACTTC. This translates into CASSYRLAGVYEQYF.

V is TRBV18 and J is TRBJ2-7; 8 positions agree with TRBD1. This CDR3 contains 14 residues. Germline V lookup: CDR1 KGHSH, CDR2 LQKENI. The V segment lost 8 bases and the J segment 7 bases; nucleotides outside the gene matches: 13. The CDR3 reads CASANLQGVGEQYF. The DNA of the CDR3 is TGTGCCAGCGCCAACTTACAGGGGGTCGGAGAGCAGTACTTC.

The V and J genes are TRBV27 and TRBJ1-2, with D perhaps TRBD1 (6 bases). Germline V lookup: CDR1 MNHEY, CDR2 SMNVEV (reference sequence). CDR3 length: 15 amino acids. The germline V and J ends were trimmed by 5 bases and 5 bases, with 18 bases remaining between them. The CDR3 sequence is CASSPVLGTLYGYTF. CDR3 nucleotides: TGTGCCAGCAGTCCGGTTCTCGGGACACTTTATGGCTACACCTTC.

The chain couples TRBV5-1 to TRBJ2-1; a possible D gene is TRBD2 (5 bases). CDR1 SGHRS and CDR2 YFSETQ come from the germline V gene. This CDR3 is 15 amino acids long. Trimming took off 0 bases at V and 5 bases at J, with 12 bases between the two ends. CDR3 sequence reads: CASSLDPGINNEQFF. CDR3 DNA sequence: TGCGCCAGCAGCTTGGACCCCGGGATTAACAATGAGCAGTTCTTC.

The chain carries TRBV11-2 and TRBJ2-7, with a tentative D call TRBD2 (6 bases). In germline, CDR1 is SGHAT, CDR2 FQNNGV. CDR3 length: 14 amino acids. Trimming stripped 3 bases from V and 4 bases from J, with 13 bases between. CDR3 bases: TGTGCCAGCAGCTTCCCAGCGGGCGCGTACGAGCAGTACTTC. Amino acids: CASSFPAGAYEQYF.

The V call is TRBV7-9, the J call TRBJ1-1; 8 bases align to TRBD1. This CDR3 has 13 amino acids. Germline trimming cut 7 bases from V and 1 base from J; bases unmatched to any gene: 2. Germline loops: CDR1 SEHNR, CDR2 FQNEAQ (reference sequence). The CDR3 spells CASIGTGNTEAFF. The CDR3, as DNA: TGTGCCAGCATAGGGACAGGGAACACTGAAGCTTTCTTT. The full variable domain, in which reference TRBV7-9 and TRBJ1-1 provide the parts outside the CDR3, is DTGVSQNPRHKITKRGQNVTFRCDPISEHNRLYWYRQTLGQGPEFLTYFQNEAQLEKSRLLSDRFSAERPKGSFSTLEIQRTEQGDSAMYLCASIGTGNTEAFFGQGTRLTVV.

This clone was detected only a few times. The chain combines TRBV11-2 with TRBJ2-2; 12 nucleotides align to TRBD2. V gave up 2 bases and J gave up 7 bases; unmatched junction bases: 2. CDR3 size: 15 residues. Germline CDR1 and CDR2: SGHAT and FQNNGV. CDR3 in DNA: TGTGCCAGCAGCTTAATACTAGCGGGAGGCGGGGAGCTGTTTTTT. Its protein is CASSLILAGGGELFF. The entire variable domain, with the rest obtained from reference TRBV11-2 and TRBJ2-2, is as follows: EAGVAQSPRYKIIEKRQSVAFWCNPISGHATLYWYQQILGQGPKLLIQFQNNGVVDDSQLPKDRFSAERLKGVDSTLKIQPAKLEDSAVYLCASSLILAGGGELFFGEGSRLTVL.

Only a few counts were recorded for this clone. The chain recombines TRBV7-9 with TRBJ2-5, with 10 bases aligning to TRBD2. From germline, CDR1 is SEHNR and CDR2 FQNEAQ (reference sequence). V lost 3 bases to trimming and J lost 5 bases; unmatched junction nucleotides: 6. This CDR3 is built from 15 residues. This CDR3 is CASSLTLAGVETQYF. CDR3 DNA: TGTGCCAGCAGCTTGACCCTAGCGGGGGTCGAGACCCAGTACTTC.

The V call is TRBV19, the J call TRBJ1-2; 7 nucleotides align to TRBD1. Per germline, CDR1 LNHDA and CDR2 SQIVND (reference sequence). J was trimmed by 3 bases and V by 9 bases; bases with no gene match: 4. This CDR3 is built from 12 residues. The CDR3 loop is CASRQGDYGYTF. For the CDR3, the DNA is TGTGCCAGCCGACAGGGTGACTATGGCTACACCTTC.

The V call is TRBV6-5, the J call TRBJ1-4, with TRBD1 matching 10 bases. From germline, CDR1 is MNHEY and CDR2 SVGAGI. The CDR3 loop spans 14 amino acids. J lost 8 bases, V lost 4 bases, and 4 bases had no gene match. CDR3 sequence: CASSSGTGVEKLFF. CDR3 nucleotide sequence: TGTGCCAGCAGTTCCGGGACAGGGGTAGAAAAACTGTTTTTT.

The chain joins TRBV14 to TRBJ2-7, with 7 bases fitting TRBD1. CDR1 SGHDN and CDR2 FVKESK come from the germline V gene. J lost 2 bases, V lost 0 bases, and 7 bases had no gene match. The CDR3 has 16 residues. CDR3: CASSQETGTATYEQYF. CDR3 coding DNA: TGTGCCAGCAGCCAAGAAACCGGGACAGCTACCTACGAGCAGTACTTC.

Here the CDR3 DNA reads TGTGCCAGCTCTTTGACAGGCCTCGGAGAGCAGTACTTC. Amino acid sequence: CASSLTGLGEQYF. The chain combines TRBV18 with TRBJ2-7; TRBD1 is a possible D gene (6 bases). The germline V gene has CDR1 KGHSH and CDR2 LQKENI. The V and J ends lost 6 bases and 7 bases respectively, with 16 bases between them. CDR3 length: 13 amino acids. The variable domain in full, completed from reference TRBV18 and TRBJ2-7, reads NAGVMQNPRHLVRRRGQEARLRCSPMKGHSHVYWYRQLPEEGLKFMVYLQKENIIDESGMPKERFSAEFPKEGPSILRIQQVVRGDSAAYFCASSLTGLGEQYFGPGTRLTVT.

The CDR3 region has the DNA TGTGCCACCGGGGGGGCAGGGGTAAATCAGCCCCAGCATTTT. Protein sequence: CATGGAGVNQPQHF. J is TRBJ1-5 and V is TRBV10-3, with D perhaps TRBD1 (6 bases). Germline CDR1 reads ENHRY; CDR2 reads SYGVKD. CDR3 length: 14 amino acids. Trimming cost V 10 bases and J 4 bases, with 17 bases left between them.

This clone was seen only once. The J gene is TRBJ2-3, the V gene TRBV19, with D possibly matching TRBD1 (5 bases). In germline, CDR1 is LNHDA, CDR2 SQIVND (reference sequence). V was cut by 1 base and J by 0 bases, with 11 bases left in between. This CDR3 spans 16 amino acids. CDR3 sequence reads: CASSIGSGFSTDTQYF. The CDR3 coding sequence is TGTGCCAGTAGTATAGGTTCAGGGTTTAGCACAGATACGCAGTATTTT.

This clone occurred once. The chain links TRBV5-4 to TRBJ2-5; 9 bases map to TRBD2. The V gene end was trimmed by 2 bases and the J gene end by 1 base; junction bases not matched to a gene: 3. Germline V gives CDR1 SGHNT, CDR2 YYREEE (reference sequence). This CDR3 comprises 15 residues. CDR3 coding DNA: TGTGCCAGCAGCTTACCTAGCGGGGCCCAAGAGACCCAGTACTTC. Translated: CASSLPSGAQETQYF.

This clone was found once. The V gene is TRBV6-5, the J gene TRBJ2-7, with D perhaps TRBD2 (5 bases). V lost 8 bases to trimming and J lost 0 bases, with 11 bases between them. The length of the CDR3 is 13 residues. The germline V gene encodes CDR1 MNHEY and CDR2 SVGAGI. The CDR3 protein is CASGNSGSYEQYF. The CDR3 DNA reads TGTGCCAGCGGTAACAGCGGCTCCTACGAGCAGTACTTC.

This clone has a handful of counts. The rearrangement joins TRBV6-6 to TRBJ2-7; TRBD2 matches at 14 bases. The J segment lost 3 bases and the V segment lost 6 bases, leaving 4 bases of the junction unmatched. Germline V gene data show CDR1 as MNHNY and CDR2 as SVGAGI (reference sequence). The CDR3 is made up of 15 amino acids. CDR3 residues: CASRTTSGRVYEQYF. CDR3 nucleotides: TGTGCCAGCAGAACGACTAGCGGGAGGGTCTACGAGCAGTACTTC.

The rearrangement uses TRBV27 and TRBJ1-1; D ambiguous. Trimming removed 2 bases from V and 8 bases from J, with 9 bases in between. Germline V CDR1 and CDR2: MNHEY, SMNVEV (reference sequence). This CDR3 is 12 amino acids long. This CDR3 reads CASSLPGGEAFF. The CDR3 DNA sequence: TGTGCCAGCAGTTTACCAGGCGGGGAAGCTTTCTTT.

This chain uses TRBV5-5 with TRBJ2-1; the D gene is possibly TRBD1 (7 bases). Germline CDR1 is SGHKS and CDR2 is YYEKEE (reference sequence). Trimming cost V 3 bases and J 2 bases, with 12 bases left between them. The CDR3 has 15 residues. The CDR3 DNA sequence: TGTGCCAGCAGCTCCCAGGGGGGCACCTACAATGAGCAGTTCTTC. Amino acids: CASSSQGGTYNEQFF.

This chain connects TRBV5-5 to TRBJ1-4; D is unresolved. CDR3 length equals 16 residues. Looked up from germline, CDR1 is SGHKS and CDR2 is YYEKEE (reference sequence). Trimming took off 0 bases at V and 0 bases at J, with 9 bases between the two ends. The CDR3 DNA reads TGTGCCAGCAGCTTGGGGGCAGCTGCAACTAATGAAAAACTGTTTTTT. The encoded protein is CASSLGAAATNEKLFF.

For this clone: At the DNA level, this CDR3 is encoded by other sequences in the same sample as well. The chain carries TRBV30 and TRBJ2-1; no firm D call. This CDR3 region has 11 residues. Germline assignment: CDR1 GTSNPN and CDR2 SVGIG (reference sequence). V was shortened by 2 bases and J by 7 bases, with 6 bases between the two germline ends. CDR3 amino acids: CAWSPRNEQFF. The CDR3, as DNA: TGTGCCTGGAGTCCGCGGAATGAGCAGTTCTTC.

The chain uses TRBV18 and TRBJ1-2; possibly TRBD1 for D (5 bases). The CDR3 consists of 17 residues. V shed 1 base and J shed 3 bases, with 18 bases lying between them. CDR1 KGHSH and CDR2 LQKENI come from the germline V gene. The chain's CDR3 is CASSPQDGLGADYGYTF. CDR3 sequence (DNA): TGTGCCAGCTCACCACAGGACGGCCTTGGGGCGGACTATGGCTACACCTTC. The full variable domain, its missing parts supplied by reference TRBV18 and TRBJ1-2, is NAGVMQNPRHLVRRRGQEARLRCSPMKGHSHVYWYRQLPEEGLKFMVYLQKENIIDESGMPKERFSAEFPKEGPSILRIQQVVRGDSAAYFCASSPQDGLGADYGYTFGSGTRLTVV.

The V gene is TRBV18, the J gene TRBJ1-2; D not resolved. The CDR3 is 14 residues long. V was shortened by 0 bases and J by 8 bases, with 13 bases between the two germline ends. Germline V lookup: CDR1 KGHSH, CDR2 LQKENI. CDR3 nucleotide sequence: TGTGCCAGCTCACCACCAGCGTTGGAGAAAGGCTACACCTTC. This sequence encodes CASSPPALEKGYTF.

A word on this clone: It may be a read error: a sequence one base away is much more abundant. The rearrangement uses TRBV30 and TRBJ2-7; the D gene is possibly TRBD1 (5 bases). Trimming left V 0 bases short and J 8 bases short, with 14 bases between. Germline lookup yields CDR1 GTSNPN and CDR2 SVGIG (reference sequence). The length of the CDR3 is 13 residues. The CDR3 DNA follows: TGTGCCTGGAGTGTAGGCCAGGGTTTCAAGCAGTACTTC. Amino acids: CAWSVGQGFKQYF.

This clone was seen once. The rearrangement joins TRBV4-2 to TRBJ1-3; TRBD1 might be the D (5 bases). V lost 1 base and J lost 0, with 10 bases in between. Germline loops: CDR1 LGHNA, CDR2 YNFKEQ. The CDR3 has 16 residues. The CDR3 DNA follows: TGTGCCAGCAGCCAAGCCCCAGGGTACTCTGGAAACACCATATATTTT. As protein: CASSQAPGYSGNTIYF.

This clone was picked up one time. CDR3 loop: CASSRAGNNQPQHF. The CDR3 nucleotides are TGTGCCAGTAGTCGGGCAGGGAACAATCAGCCCCAGCATTTT. The gene calls are TRBV19 and TRBJ1-5, with D possibly being TRBD1 (5 bases). Trimming took off 5 bases at V and 3 bases at J, with 11 bases between the two ends. Germline CDR1 LNHDA, CDR2 SQIVND (reference sequence). This CDR3 region has 14 residues.

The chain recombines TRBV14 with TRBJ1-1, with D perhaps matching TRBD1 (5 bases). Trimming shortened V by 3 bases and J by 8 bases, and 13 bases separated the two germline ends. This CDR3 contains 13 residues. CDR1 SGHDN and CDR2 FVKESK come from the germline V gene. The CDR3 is CASSQSLGGEAFF. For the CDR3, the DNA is TGTGCCAGCAGCCAGAGCCTGGGGGGAGAAGCTTTCTTT.

The CDR3 here is CASSSGQGNQETQYF. For the CDR3, the DNA is TGCGCCAGCAGCTCGGGACAGGGAAACCAAGAGACCCAGTACTTC. The V gene is TRBV5-1, the J gene TRBJ2-5, with 9 bases identical to TRBD1. From germline, CDR1 is SGHRS and CDR2 YFSETQ. The CDR3 spans 15 residues. Trimming removed 3 bases from V and 0 bases from J; junction bases left unmatched: 3.

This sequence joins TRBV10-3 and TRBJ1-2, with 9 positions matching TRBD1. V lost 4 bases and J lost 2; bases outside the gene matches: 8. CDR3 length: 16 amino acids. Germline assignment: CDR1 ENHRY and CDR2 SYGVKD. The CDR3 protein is CAISANTGGWNYGYTF. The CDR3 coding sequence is TGTGCCATCAGTGCGAATACAGGGGGCTGGAACTATGGCTACACCTTC.